A single T cell receptor (beta chain) is shown here with its context. Generated by immunoSEQ multiplex PCR, the TCRdb table keeps only in-frame clones and is missing some. The table includes 41,000 or so clones, roughly nine tenths detected once. The record originates from a study of T cell changes during pregnancy in multiple sclerosis. Trimming shortened V by 3 bases and J by 3 bases, and 15 bases separated the two germline ends. Germline CDR1 is MNHNY and CDR2 is SVGAGI (reference sequence). The CDR3 spans 16 residues. The material sequenced was CD4+ T cells from peripheral blood mononuclear cells, taken in the first trimester of pregnancy. The TCR sequence derives from a female donor with multiple sclerosis, enrolled in a pregnancy study. The chain is built from TRBV6-6 and TRBJ1-5; a weak D match, TRBD1 (6 bases). The CDR3 protein is CASSYNQGRNNQPQHF. The CDR3 DNA follows: TGTGCCAGCAGTTATAACCAGGGGAGAAACAATCAGCCCCAGCATTTT.